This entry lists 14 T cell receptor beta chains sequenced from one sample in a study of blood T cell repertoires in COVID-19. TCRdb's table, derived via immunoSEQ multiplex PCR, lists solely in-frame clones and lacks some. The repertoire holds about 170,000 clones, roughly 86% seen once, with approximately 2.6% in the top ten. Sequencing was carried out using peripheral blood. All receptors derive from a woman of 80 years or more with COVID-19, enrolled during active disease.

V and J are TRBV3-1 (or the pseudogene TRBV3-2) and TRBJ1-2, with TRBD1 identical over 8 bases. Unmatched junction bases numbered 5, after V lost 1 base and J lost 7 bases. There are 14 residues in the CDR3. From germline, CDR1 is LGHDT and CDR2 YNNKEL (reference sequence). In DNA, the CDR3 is TGTGCCAGCAGCCAAGGCCAGGGGGCAAGTGGCTACACCTTC. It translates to CASSQGQGASGYTF.

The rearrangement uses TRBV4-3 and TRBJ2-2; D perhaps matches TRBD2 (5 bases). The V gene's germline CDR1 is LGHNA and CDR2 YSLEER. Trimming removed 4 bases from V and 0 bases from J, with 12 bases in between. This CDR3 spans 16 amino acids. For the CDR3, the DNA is TGCGCCAGCAGCCTTCTGACGGGGACGAACACCGGGGAGCTGTTTTTT. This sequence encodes CASSLLTGTNTGELFF.

The CDR3 bases are TGCGCCAGCAGCCAAGTAATCGACAGGGTATATCCCCACGAGCAGTACTTC. Residues: CASSQVIDRVYPHEQYF. J is TRBJ2-7 and V is TRBV4-1; TRBD1 agrees at 7 bases. This CDR3 has 17 residues. Trimming took 1 base from V and 5 from J; bases not matched to a gene: 14. Germline V gene lookup returns CDR1 MGHRA and CDR2 YSYEKL.

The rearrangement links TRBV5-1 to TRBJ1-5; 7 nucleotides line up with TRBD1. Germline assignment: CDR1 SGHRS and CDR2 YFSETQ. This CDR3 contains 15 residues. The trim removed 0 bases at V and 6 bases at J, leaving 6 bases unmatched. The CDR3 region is CASSLGQGKGQPQHF. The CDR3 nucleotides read TGCGCCAGCAGCTTGGGACAGGGAAAAGGTCAGCCCCAGCATTTT.

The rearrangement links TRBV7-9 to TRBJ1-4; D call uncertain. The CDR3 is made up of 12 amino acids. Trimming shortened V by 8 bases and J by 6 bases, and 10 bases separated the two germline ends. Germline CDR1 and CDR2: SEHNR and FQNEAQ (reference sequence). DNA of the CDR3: TGTGCCAGCGGCGTTAGCGATGAAAAACTGTTTTTT. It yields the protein CASGVSDEKLFF.

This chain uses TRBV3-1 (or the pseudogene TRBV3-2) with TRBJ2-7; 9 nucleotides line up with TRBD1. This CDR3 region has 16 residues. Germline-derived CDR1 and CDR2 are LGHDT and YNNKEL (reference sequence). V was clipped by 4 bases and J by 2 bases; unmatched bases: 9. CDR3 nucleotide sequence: TGTGCCAGCAGCCCCTTACCCAGGGACAGGGCCTACGAGCAGTACTTC. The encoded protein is CASSPLPRDRAYEQYF.

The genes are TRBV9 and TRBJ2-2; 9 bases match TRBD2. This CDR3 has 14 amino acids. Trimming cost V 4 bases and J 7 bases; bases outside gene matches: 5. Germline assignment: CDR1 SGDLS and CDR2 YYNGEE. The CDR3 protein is CASSPGTSHGELFF. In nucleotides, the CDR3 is TGTGCCAGCAGCCCAGGGACTAGCCACGGGGAGCTGTTTTTT. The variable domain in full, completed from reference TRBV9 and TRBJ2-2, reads DSGVTQTPKHLITATGQRVTLRCSPRSGDLSVYWYQQSLDQGLQFLIQYYNGEERAKGNILERFSAQQFPDLHSELNLSSLELGDSALYFCASSPGTSHGELFFGEGSRLTVL.

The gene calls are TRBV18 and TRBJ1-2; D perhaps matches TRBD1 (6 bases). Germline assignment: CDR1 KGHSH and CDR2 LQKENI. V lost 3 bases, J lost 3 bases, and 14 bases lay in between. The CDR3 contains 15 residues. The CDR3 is CASSPQQGSDYGYTF. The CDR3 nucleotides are TGTGCCAGCTCACCTCAACAGGGATCGGACTATGGCTACACCTTC.

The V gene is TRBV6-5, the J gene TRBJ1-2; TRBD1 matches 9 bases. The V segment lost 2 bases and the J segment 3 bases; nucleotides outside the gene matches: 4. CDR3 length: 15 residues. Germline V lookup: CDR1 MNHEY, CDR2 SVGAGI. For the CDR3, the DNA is TGTGCCAGCAGTTACATGGGACAGGGTCACTATGGCTACACCTTC. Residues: CASSYMGQGHYGYTF.

CDR3 sequence: CASSTQGQGGGEKLFF. The CDR3 region has the DNA TGCGCCAGCAGCACCCAAGGACAGGGAGGGGGTGAAAAACTGTTTTTT. The chain joins TRBV5-1 to TRBJ1-4; TRBD1 matches 8 bases. Looked up from germline, CDR1 is SGHRS and CDR2 is YFSETQ. This CDR3 has 16 residues. V trimming: 4 bases; J trimming: 7 bases; junction bases outside the gene matches: 12.

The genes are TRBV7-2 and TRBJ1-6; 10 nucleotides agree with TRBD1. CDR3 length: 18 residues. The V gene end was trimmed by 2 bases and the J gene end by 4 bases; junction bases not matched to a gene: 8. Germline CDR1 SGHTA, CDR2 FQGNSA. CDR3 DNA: TGTGCCAGCAGCTTATGGGACAGGGGACCCGTTTATAATTCACCCCTCCACTTT. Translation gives CASSLWDRGPVYNSPLHF.

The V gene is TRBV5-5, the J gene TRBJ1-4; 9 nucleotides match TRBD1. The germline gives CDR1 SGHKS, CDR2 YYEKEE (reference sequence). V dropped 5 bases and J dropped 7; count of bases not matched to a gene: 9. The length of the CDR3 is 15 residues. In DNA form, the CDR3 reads TGTGCCAGCAGGCTCTCCGGGACAGGGAGTGAAAAACTGTTTTTT. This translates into CASRLSGTGSEKLFF.

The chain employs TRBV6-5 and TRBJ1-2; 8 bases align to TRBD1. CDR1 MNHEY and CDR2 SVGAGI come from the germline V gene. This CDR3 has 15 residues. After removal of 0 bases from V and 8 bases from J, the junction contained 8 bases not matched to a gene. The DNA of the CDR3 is TGTGCCAGCAGTTACTCGGGGCAGGGGGCCGGGGGCTACACCTTC. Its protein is CASSYSGQGAGGYTF.

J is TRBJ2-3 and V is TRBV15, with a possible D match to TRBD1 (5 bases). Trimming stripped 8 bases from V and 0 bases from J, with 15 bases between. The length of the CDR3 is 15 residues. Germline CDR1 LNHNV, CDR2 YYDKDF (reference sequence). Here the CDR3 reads CATALGGASTDTQYF. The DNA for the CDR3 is TGTGCCACCGCCCTAGGTGGGGCTAGCACAGATACGCAGTATTTT.